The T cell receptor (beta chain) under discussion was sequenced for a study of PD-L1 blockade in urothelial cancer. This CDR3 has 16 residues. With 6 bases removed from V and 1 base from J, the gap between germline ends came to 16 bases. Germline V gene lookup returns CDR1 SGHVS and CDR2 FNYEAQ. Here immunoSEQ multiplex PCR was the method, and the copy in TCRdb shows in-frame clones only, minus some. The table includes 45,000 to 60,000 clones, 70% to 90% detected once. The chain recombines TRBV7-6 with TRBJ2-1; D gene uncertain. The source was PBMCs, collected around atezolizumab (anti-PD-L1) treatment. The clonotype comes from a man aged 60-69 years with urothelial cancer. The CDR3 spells CASRLSVSGSYNEQFF. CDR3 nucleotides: TGTGCCAGCAGGCTGTCCGTGTCAGGTTCCTACAATGAGCAGTTCTTC.